The table lists the clone carrying this T cell receptor (beta chain) with many counts. Germline V gene data show CDR1 as SGHVS and CDR2 as FQNEAQ. The ends were cut back, 6 bases at V and 4 bases at J, with 9 bases in the middle. CDR3 length: 12 amino acids. TCR beta CDR3 regions were amplified from RNA transcripts. HTBI-primed RT-PCR formed the first round, and a multiplex PCR formed the second. One entry per CDR3 protein results from TCRdb running MiXCR on the multiplex PCR reads. The data show about 660,000 distinct CDR3 sequences, about 40% seen once. The data originate from a study of Graves' ophthalmopathy and Graves' hyperthyroidism.

This chain links TRBV7-8 with TRBJ2-5; D possibly corresponds to TRBD2 (5 bases). The sequenced material came from peripheral blood. The sequence was obtained from an adult man with Graves' ophthalmopathy. The CDR3 DNA sequence: TGTGCCAGCAGTGCTAGCAGAGAGACCCAGTACTTC. It yields the protein CASSASRETQYF.